This TCR beta chain was identified during a study of T cells in Graves' hyperthyroidism and ophthalmopathy. Amplification of TCR beta CDR3 regions was performed using RNA transcripts as template. The HTBI primer set drove a first-round RT-PCR of the TCR CDR3. TCRdb re-derived calls from the multiplex PCR reads in MiXCR, one entry per CDR3 protein. In the table there are 600,000 or so distinct CDR3 sequences, about half of which are singletons. General study findings and limits: Model output signaled ophthalmopathy a median around 5.9 months ahead of onset.

Germline CDR1 reads MRHNA; CDR2 reads SNTAGT. The CDR3 length is 13 residues. Trimming took 0 bases from V and 10 from J, leaving 7 bases between them. At least ten counts were recorded for this clonotype. The antigen remains undetermined. The chain is built from TRBV6-4 and TRBJ1-6; the D is unclear. Sample: peripheral blood or thyroid tissue (not recorded which). The source of this sequence is a woman aged 18-35 years with Graves' hyperthyroidism. Written as DNA, the CDR3 is TGTGCCAGCAGTGACTCGAGAGGCTCACCCCTCCACTTT. Translating gives CASSDSRGSPLHF.